What follows are 17 T cell receptor beta chains derived from one specimen sequenced in a study of identical twins. TCRdb ran MiXCR on the 5' RACE reads and lists one entry per CDR3 protein. Among some 1,600,000 distinct CDR3 sequences listed, less than 40% were seen once. The source material was cord blood. The source is a newborn girl in good health.

This clonotype was counted a few times. The chain employs TRBV20-1 and TRBJ2-1; 7 positions agree with TRBD1. Trimming at V came to 2 bases and at J to 3 bases, leaving 7 bases not matched to a gene. The CDR3 extends over 15 amino acids. Germline V CDR1 and CDR2: DFQATT, SNEGSKA (reference sequence). The CDR3: CSARRGLAVYNEQFF. The CDR3 region has the DNA TGCAGTGCTAGAAGGGGGCTAGCTGTCTACAATGAGCAGTTCTTC.

This clonotype was seen more than once but under ten times. The V gene is TRBV5-1, the J gene TRBJ1-2, with 8 bases aligning to TRBD1. CDR1 is SGHRS and CDR2 is YFSETQ in the germline V gene. The CDR3 runs to 17 residues. V gave up 0 bases and J gave up 5 bases; unmatched junction bases: 12. The CDR3 DNA reads as TGCGCCAGCAGCTTGGGACTATTGGCAGGGGGCGCGTATGGCTACACCTTC. Its protein is CASSLGLLAGGAYGYTF. Full variable domain (remainder filled in from reference TRBV5-1 and TRBJ1-2): KAGVTQTPRYLIKTRGQQVTLSCSPISGHRSVSWYQQTPGQGLQFLFEYFSETQRNKGNFPGRFSGRQFSNSRSEMNVSTLELGDSALYLCASSLGLLAGGAYGYTFGSGTRLTVV.

The rearrangement links TRBV20-1 to TRBJ1-5, with D possibly being TRBD1 (5 bases). The V end was cut by 1 base, the J end by 2 bases, with 12 bases between. There are 15 residues in the CDR3. The V gene's germline CDR1 is DFQATT and CDR2 SNEGSKA (reference sequence). The CDR3 spells CSARGGVRGNQPQHF. The CDR3 coding sequence is TGCAGTGCTAGAGGGGGGGTACGAGGCAATCAGCCCCAGCATTTT.

With regard to this clonotype: At one end the junction does not follow the germline gene, possibly because of a read error. This chain uses TRBV6-1 with TRBJ2-4; D ambiguous. The CDR3 totals 14 residues. CDR1 and CDR2 (germline): MNHNS, SASEGT. CDR3 sequence reads: CASMRKASAYEQCF. The CDR3 region has the DNA TGTGCCAGCATGAGGAAAGCCTCAGCCTACGAGCAGTGCTTC.

This clonotype came up a few times. The chain is built from TRBV28 and TRBJ2-6; D is uncertain. The CDR3 consists of 15 residues. Deletions cut 5 bases from V and 2 bases from J, with 10 bases between. Germline CDR1 MDHEN, CDR2 SYDVKM. The CDR3 reads CASSPGSTGANVLTF. As DNA, the CDR3 is TGTGCCAGCAGTCCCGGGTCAACTGGGGCCAACGTCCTGACTTTC.

V usage is TRBV4-1 and J usage is TRBJ2-1, with 7 bases identical to TRBD2. Germline V gene sequence: CDR1 MGHRA, CDR2 YSYEKL. V lost 2 bases, J lost 10 bases, and 5 bases stayed unmatched. The CDR3 spans 13 residues. CDR3 sequence: CASSQILAVEQFF. CDR3 in DNA: TGCGCCAGCAGCCAAATCCTAGCGGTGGAGCAGTTCTTC.

The rearrangement joins TRBV6-2 or TRBV6-3 to TRBJ2-7, with D tentatively TRBD1 (5 bases). Germline V lookup: CDR1 MNHEY, CDR2 SVGEGT. The CDR3 is made up of 14 amino acids. The V end lost 0 bases, the J end lost 2 bases, and 8 bases lay between the germline ends. CDR3 bases: TGTGCCAGCAGTTACTCGAGGACAACCTACGAGCAGTACTTC. Translation: CASSYSRTTYEQYF.

The table lists this clonotype with a few counts. The V gene is TRBV4-2, the J gene TRBJ2-7, with a tentative D call TRBD2 (5 bases). Germline V gene lookup returns CDR1 LGHNA and CDR2 YNFKEQ. Trimming removed 1 base from V and 0 bases from J, with 16 bases in between. This CDR3 spans 17 amino acids. The CDR3 DNA is TGTGCCAGCAGCCAAGGAGGGCGGCCCAGGTCCTCCTACGAGCAGTACTTC. It translates to CASSQGGRPRSSYEQYF.

For the CDR3, the DNA is TGCAGTGCTCCTGCCGGACTTAGACAGGGAAATAAAACTGAAGCTTTCTTT. Residues: CSAPAGLRQGNKTEAFF. The chain combines TRBV20-1 with TRBJ1-1, with 7 bases aligning to TRBD1. The CDR3 contains 17 residues. CDR1 DFQATT and CDR2 SNEGSKA come from the germline V gene (reference sequence). The trim removed 5 bases at V and 5 bases at J, leaving 20 bases unmatched.

The chain links TRBV29-1 to TRBJ2-7, with D possibly matching TRBD2 (6 bases). The J call is in doubt because the DNA end fits TRBJ2-5 better. This CDR3 has 15 residues. Germline assignment: CDR1 SQVTM and CDR2 ANQGSEA. The CDR3 sequence is CSALGGVLGGETQYF. The CDR3 region has the DNA TGCAGCGCCCTTGGAGGGGTATTGGGTGGAGAGACCCAGTACTTC.

V gene TRBV9 combines with J gene TRBJ2-5; tentative D call: TRBD2 (5 bases). The end of the DNA is better explained by TRBJ2-7, so the J call may be wrong. This CDR3 has 13 residues. The germline V gene encodes CDR1 SGDLS and CDR2 YYNGEE. CDR3 nucleotides: TGTGCCAGCAGCGGCGGGCCTCATTACGAGCAGTACTTC. Its translation: CASSGGPHYEQYF.

This clonotype was recorded many times. The chain links TRBV7-8 to TRBJ2-2; D uncertain. Germline CDR1 reads SGHVS; CDR2 reads FQNEAQ. The CDR3 consists of 12 residues. Trimming pared 0 bases from V and 8 bases from J, leaving 4 bases between. This CDR3 reads CASSLALGELFF. The CDR3 DNA follows: TGTGCCAGCAGCTTAGCGTTGGGGGAGCTGTTTTTT.

This clonotype has more than one count but fewer than ten. The chain is built from TRBV29-1 and TRBJ1-1, with D maybe TRBD1 (5 bases). Germline loops: CDR1 SQVTM, CDR2 ANQGSEA. V lost 3 bases to trimming and J lost 1 base, with 12 bases between them. This CDR3 is 14 amino acids long. The CDR3 protein is CSVEGQGGNTEAFF. The CDR3 coding sequence is TGCAGCGTTGAGGGGCAGGGCGGGAACACTGAAGCTTTCTTT.

This clonotype was seen a few times. V usage is TRBV5-1 and J usage is TRBJ2-1; perhaps D is TRBD1 or TRBD2 (5 bases each). This CDR3 contains 14 residues. In germline, CDR1 is SGHRS, CDR2 YFSETQ. Trimming shortened V by 1 base and J by 9 bases, and 14 bases separated the two germline ends. The CDR3 loop reads CASSLKGWGFEQFF. The CDR3 DNA reads as TGCGCCAGCAGCTTGAAGGGTTGGGGGTTTGAGCAGTTCTTC.

The chain carries TRBV20-1 and TRBJ2-3, with D perhaps matching TRBD2 (6 bases). Germline CDR1 DFQATT, CDR2 SNEGSKA (reference sequence). Trimming removed 6 bases from V and 2 bases from J, with 12 bases in between. This CDR3 comprises 13 residues. CDR3: CSATLAPTDTQYF. The CDR3 DNA reads as TGCAGTGCGACCCTAGCGCCCACAGATACGCAGTATTTT.

This clonotype was recorded a few times. This chain connects TRBV14 to TRBJ1-2; D is ambiguous. The CDR3 consists of 13 residues. Trimming pared 3 bases from V and 3 bases from J, leaving 8 bases between. Germline assignment: CDR1 SGHDN and CDR2 FVKESK. The CDR3 sequence is CASSQSRDYGYTF. For the CDR3, the DNA is TGTGCCAGCAGCCAGAGTAGGGACTATGGCTACACCTTC.

This clonotype was observed a single time. A read error may produce the germline difference seen at one junction end. V usage is TRBV20-1 and J usage is TRBJ1-2; D is unclear. The germline V gene has CDR1 DFQATT and CDR2 SNEGSKA (reference sequence). The CDR3 totals 14 residues. The CDR3 is CSARGGDPNCGYTF. The CDR3 region has the DNA TGCAGTGCTAGAGGGGGAGATCCTAACTGTGGCTACACCTTC.